Shown below are 29 T cell receptor beta chains from a single sample sequenced in a study of shared clonotypes between healthy human individuals. The table came from immunoSEQ multiplex PCR; TCRdb's copy has only in-frame clones and leaves some out. The sample shows around 650,000 clones, around 96% of them seen only once. CD8 cells regarded as naive lacked CD45RO, were positively chosen for CCR7, and omitted terminally differentiated effector memory CD45RA+ cells. The sequenced material came from naive CD8+ T cells sorted from blood. Every receptor here comes from a young woman in good health.

This chain uses TRBV15 with TRBJ2-1, with D tentatively TRBD1 (6 bases). CDR1 LNHNV and CDR2 YYDKDF come from the germline V gene (reference sequence). This CDR3 spans 14 amino acids. V shed 5 bases and J shed 9 bases, with 17 bases lying between them. In DNA form, the CDR3 reads TGTGCCACCAGCCTACGGACCTTCAGGGGTGAGCAGTTCTTC. This sequence encodes CATSLRTFRGEQFF.

The chain uses TRBV10-3 and TRBJ1-1; D uncertain. Germline CDR1 and CDR2: ENHRY and SYGVKD. The V gene lost 2 bases and the J gene lost 1 base, with 11 bases spanning the gap. The CDR3 sequence is 15 residues long. DNA for the CDR3: TGTGCCATCAGTGAGCCGTTCGCCGAGAACACTGAAGCTTTCTTT. Amino acids: CAISEPFAENTEAFF.

The CDR3 sequence is CASSLGGRTHYEQYF. As DNA, the CDR3 is TGTGCCAGCAGCTTAGGGGGTCGGACTCACTACGAGCAGTACTTC. This rearrangement joins TRBV7-8 to TRBJ2-7; D might be TRBD2 (5 bases). In germline, CDR1 is SGHVS, CDR2 FQNEAQ. The CDR3 runs to 15 residues. V dropped 1 base and J dropped 3 bases, with 13 bases sitting between them.

V is TRBV28 and J is TRBJ1-5; D remains ambiguous. There are 11 residues in the CDR3. Germline V gene data show CDR1 as MDHEN and CDR2 as SYDVKM. Trimming shortened V by 6 bases and J by 8 bases, and 8 bases separated the two germline ends. The CDR3 bases are TGTGCCAGCAGGGCTGAGGAGCCCCAGCATTTT. Its protein is CASRAEEPQHF.

A note on this clone: Other DNA sequences in the sample encode the same CDR3. The V gene is TRBV7-9, the J gene TRBJ2-7; maybe TRBD2 (5 bases). The CDR3 loop spans 12 amino acids. CDR1 SEHNR and CDR2 FQNEAQ come from the germline V gene (reference sequence). Trimming left V 5 bases short and J 2 bases short, with 7 bases between. Here the CDR3 DNA reads TGTGCCAGCAGCGGAGGAGCCTACGAGCAGTACTTC. It codes for CASSGGAYEQYF.

The gene calls are TRBV5-6 and TRBJ1-1; D perhaps matches TRBD1 (5 bases). The CDR3 runs to 14 residues. In germline, CDR1 is SGHDT, CDR2 YYEEEE. Trimming removed 3 bases at V and 4 bases at J, with 13 bases between. CDR3 region: CASSYQTGSTEAFF. Written as DNA, the CDR3 is TGTGCCAGCAGCTACCAAACAGGCTCCACTGAAGCTTTCTTT.

The genes are TRBV7-2 and TRBJ1-1; no clear D. This CDR3 has 13 residues. Trimming stripped 3 bases from V and 1 base from J, with 6 bases between. Germline loops: CDR1 SGHTA, CDR2 FQGNSA. CDR3 in DNA: TGTGCCAGCAGCTTCGGAGCGAACACTGAAGCTTTCTTT. Amino acid sequence: CASSFGANTEAFF.

The chain recombines TRBV9 with TRBJ1-2, with D tentatively TRBD1 (5 bases). V was clipped by 0 bases and J by 6 bases, with 15 bases between them. There are 15 residues in the CDR3. CDR1 and CDR2 from the germline V gene are SGDLS and YYNGEE. CDR3 nucleotides: TGTGCCAGCAGCGTAGGTTTCGCGGGGCCCGATGGCTACACCTTC. This codes for CASSVGFAGPDGYTF.

V is TRBV5-4 and J is TRBJ2-7; the match to TRBD1 covers 7 bases. The CDR3 is made up of 17 amino acids. Per the germline V gene, CDR1 is SGHNT and CDR2 is YYREEE (reference sequence). V trimming: 0 bases; J trimming: 4 bases; junction bases outside the gene matches: 13. The CDR3 region has the DNA TGTGCCAGCAGCTTGGGTTCCAGTCCGGGACAGCGGTACGAGCAGTACTTC. The encoded protein is CASSLGSSPGQRYEQYF.

This chain links TRBV13 with TRBJ1-5; D remains unclear. The V gene's germline CDR1 is PRHDT and CDR2 FYEKMQ (reference sequence). V was cut by 4 bases and J by 5 bases, with 15 bases left in between. The CDR3 runs 15 residues. The CDR3 reads CASSYGPGRDQPQHF. For the CDR3, the DNA is TGTGCCAGCAGCTACGGTCCTGGCCGGGATCAGCCCCAGCATTTT.

The chain has TRBV6-5 and TRBJ2-7, with 7 bases fitting TRBD1. V lost 2 bases to trimming and J lost 1 base; unmatched junction nucleotides: 5. CDR3 length: 15 residues. Germline CDR1 MNHEY, CDR2 SVGAGI. The CDR3 reads CASSYGYRGSYEQYF. CDR3 bases: TGTGCCAGCAGTTACGGGTACAGGGGATCCTACGAGCAGTACTTC.

The chain recombines TRBV5-1 with TRBJ2-7, with 10 nucleotides matching TRBD1. Germline assignment: CDR1 SGHRS and CDR2 YFSETQ. Losses at the gene ends were 0 bases for V and 6 bases for J; bases not matched to a gene: 6. This CDR3 spans 15 amino acids. CDR3 in DNA: TGCGCCAGCAGCTTGGGGACAGGGGGTCTCTCCGAGCAGTACTTC. Amino acids: CASSLGTGGLSEQYF.

This rearrangement joins TRBV9 to TRBJ1-2; D call uncertain. Germline V lookup: CDR1 SGDLS, CDR2 YYNGEE. The V end lost 3 bases, the J end lost 4 bases, and 13 bases lay between the germline ends. This CDR3 has 14 amino acids. The CDR3 DNA reads as TGTGCCAGCAGCGCCAGTCGACGGGGCTATGGCTACACCTTC. This sequence encodes CASSASRRGYGYTF. Full variable domain (outside the CDR3, taken from reference TRBV9 and TRBJ1-2): DSGVTQTPKHLITATGQRVTLRCSPRSGDLSVYWYQQSLDQGLQFLIQYYNGEERAKGNILERFSAQQFPDLHSELNLSSLELGDSALYFCASSASRRGYGYTFGSGTRLTVV.

The rearrangement joins TRBV29-1 to TRBJ1-3, with D perhaps matching TRBD1 (5 bases). The length of the CDR3 is 13 residues. Trimming shortened V by 5 bases and J by 2 bases, and 10 bases separated the two germline ends. Germline assignment: CDR1 SQVTM and CDR2 ANQGSEA. The CDR3 bases are TGCAGCGTTTTAGGGACTGCTGGAAACACCATATATTTT. It codes for CSVLGTAGNTIYF.

Regarding this clone: Other DNA variants within this sample encode the same CDR3. The rearrangement links TRBV29-1 to TRBJ1-2; D call uncertain. Germline CDR1 SQVTM, CDR2 ANQGSEA. CDR3 length: 11 amino acids. V shed 1 base and J shed 4 bases, with 4 bases lying between them. The chain's CDR3 is CSVEGGYGYTF. The CDR3 coding sequence is TGCAGCGTTGAAGGTGGCTATGGCTACACCTTC.

This sequence joins TRBV13 and TRBJ2-1; the D is unclear. Germline CDR1 and CDR2: PRHDT and FYEKMQ (reference sequence). The ends were cut back, 0 bases at V and 2 bases at J, with 5 bases in the middle. The CDR3 covers 14 residues. The CDR3 loop reads CASSLGGTYNEQFF. DNA of the CDR3: TGTGCCAGCAGCTTAGGGGGGACCTACAATGAGCAGTTCTTC.

V usage is TRBV27 and J usage is TRBJ2-7, with 10 bases that match TRBD2. Trimming cost V 5 bases and J 4 bases; bases outside gene matches: 5. Germline assignment: CDR1 MNHEY and CDR2 SMNVEV (reference sequence). The CDR3 covers 14 residues. The CDR3 region has the DNA TGTGCCAGCAGTCACGGGACTAGCGCTTACGAGCAGTACTTC. Translated, it gives CASSHGTSAYEQYF.

The chain recombines TRBV9 with TRBJ2-1; 11 bases align to TRBD2. V was clipped by 3 bases and J by 6 bases; unmatched bases: 8. The CDR3 contains 16 residues. Germline lookup yields CDR1 SGDLS and CDR2 YYNGEE. Here the CDR3 DNA reads TGTGCCAGCAGCGAGGGTAGCGGGAGGGCCGGCAATGAGCAGTTCTTC. Translation gives CASSEGSGRAGNEQFF.

This chain connects TRBV7-9 to TRBJ2-1, with 10 nucleotides matching TRBD2. The V gene end was trimmed by 1 base and the J gene end by 8 bases; junction bases not matched to a gene: 8. CDR3 length equals 16 residues. The V gene's germline CDR1 is SEHNR and CDR2 FQNEAQ (reference sequence). The CDR3 sequence: CASSLGVAGGGDEQFF. The CDR3 DNA sequence: TGTGCCAGCAGCTTAGGAGTAGCGGGAGGCGGTGATGAGCAGTTCTTC.

The rearrangement joins TRBV27 to TRBJ2-1, with 9 bases identical to TRBD2. Germline V gene lookup returns CDR1 MNHEY and CDR2 SMNVEV (reference sequence). V shed 2 bases, J shed 5 bases, and the junction held 7 bases outside the gene matches. CDR3 length equals 16 residues. The CDR3 region has the DNA TGTGCCAGCAGTTTAATAGGACTAGCGAGAAACAATGAGCAGTTCTTC. Protein: CASSLIGLARNNEQFF.

The V gene is TRBV5-1, the J gene TRBJ2-2; D gene ambiguous. The CDR3 covers 12 residues. The germline V gene encodes CDR1 SGHRS and CDR2 YFSETQ. Trimming cost V 1 base and J 6 bases, with 4 bases left between them. The DNA for the CDR3 is TGCGCCAGCAGCTTGTATTCCGGGGAGCTGTTTTTT. Translation gives CASSLYSGELFF.

V and J are TRBV7-9 and TRBJ2-7; D remains unclear. The CDR3 covers 15 residues. The ends were cut back, 1 base at V and 2 bases at J, with 12 bases in the middle. Germline V CDR1 and CDR2: SEHNR, FQNEAQ (reference sequence). CDR3 amino acids: CASSLDIRNAYEQYF. The CDR3 nucleotides read TGTGCCAGCAGCTTAGACATCCGCAACGCCTACGAGCAGTACTTC.

This clone was observed a few times. The CDR3 DNA sequence: TGCGCCAGCAGGAATGCGCCCGGGGAGCTGTTTTTT. This sequence encodes CASRNAPGELFF. The V and J genes are TRBV10-2 and TRBJ2-2; D is uncertain. Germline CDR1 and CDR2: WSHSY and SAAADI. The CDR3 sequence is 12 residues long. Trimming pared 6 bases from V and 6 bases from J, leaving 8 bases between.

About this clone: The sample holds other DNA sequences that translate to the same CDR3. The chain joins TRBV2 to TRBJ1-2; tentative D call: TRBD1 (6 bases). This CDR3 spans 12 amino acids. The V gene's germline CDR1 is SNHLY and CDR2 FYNNEI. The V end lost 6 bases, the J end lost 13 bases, and 18 bases lay between the germline ends. DNA of the CDR3: TGTGCCAGCAGGCTGACAGGCTATGGTGGCACCTTC. Translated: CASRLTGYGGTF.

As for this clone: In the same sample, other DNA sequences code for this CDR3. The chain carries TRBV9 and TRBJ2-1; 15 nucleotides match TRBD2. The V gene end was trimmed by 3 bases and the J gene end by 6 bases; junction bases not matched to a gene: 1. Germline values: CDR1 SGDLS, CDR2 YYNGEE. CDR3 length: 15 amino acids. CDR3 sequence (DNA): TGTGCCAGCAGCGGGACTAGCGGGAGGGGCAATGAGCAGTTCTTC. It encodes CASSGTSGRGNEQFF.

The chain carries TRBV27 and TRBJ2-1; 7 bases map to TRBD2. The CDR3 contains 15 residues. In germline, CDR1 is MNHEY, CDR2 SMNVEV (reference sequence). V was clipped by 3 bases and J by 4 bases; unmatched bases: 6. The CDR3 is CASSFRGSLYNEQFF. The DNA for the CDR3 is TGTGCCAGCAGTTTTCGCGGGAGCTTATACAATGAGCAGTTCTTC.

This sequence joins TRBV6-5 and TRBJ1-5; no clear D gene. The germline CDR1 and CDR2 sequences are MNHEY and SVGAGI. V lost 0 bases and J lost 0, with 6 bases in between. The CDR3 loop spans 15 amino acids. CDR3 in DNA: TGTGCCAGCAGTTACTCGAGGCATAGCAATCAGCCCCAGCATTTT. It yields the protein CASSYSRHSNQPQHF.

The rearrangement links TRBV10-3 to TRBJ2-7, with D unclear. The germline gives CDR1 ENHRY, CDR2 SYGVKD. This CDR3 spans 13 amino acids. V was cut by 0 bases and J by 3 bases, with 6 bases left in between. The CDR3 protein is CAISESSVYEQYF. CDR3 DNA sequence: TGTGCCATCAGTGAGTCTTCGGTCTACGAGCAGTACTTC.

The chain combines TRBV5-8 with TRBJ2-5; no definite D call. Trimming took off 0 bases at V and 1 base at J, with 7 bases between the two ends. The CDR3 extends over 14 amino acids. The V gene's germline CDR1 is SGHTS and CDR2 YDEGEE. CDR3: CASSLGRIQETQYF. CDR3 nucleotides: TGTGCCAGCAGCTTGGGACGGATCCAAGAGACCCAGTACTTC.